The clone carrying this T cell receptor beta chain was seen only a few times. Its cognate antigen is unknown. The record originates from a study of shared clonotypes between healthy human individuals. Genomic DNA from unsorted samples was obtained from around 88 million PBMCs (per sample). Samples underwent the assay at deep level. Replicate PCRs run on unsorted PBMC used around 330 ng DNA, which was approximately 30,000 T cell genomes. Clones were read by immunoSEQ multiplex PCR, and TCRdb kept only the in-frame ones, dropping some. The sample carries about 500,000 clones, about 74% recorded once. The CDR3 runs 11 residues. V was shortened by 3 bases and J by 14 bases, with 12 bases between the two germline ends. The germline V gene encodes CDR1 SGDLS and CDR2 YYNGEE. Whole-study results and caveats: Represented genetic and exposure-history diversity was restricted by having few donors.

Sequencing input: PBMCs. This clonotype was obtained from a woman in her thirties or forties in good health. Some clones in this sample may be carry-over from other donors' samples. This chain connects TRBV9 to TRBJ2-4; possible D gene TRBD2, 5 bases. CDR3 in amino acids: CASSGGSGKYF. Here the CDR3 DNA reads TGTGCCAGCAGCGGAGGGTCCGGGAAGTACTTC.